These T cell receptor beta chains were read from a single sample in a study of control samples from healthy donors and cancer patients. The table came from immunoSEQ multiplex PCR; TCRdb's copy has only in-frame clones and leaves some out. The sample lists 170,000 or so clones, 90% to 95% occurring once. The sample was blood. The receptors derive from a man aged 25 to 45 in good health. Both conserved end residues are part of each CDR3. The D gene is left open where the match is weak. For some rows the clone size is stated as once, few or many, or as a class when expanded; others skip it.

NA	NA	TRBV7-3	TRBJ2-6	CASSSFKAGANVLTF	TGTGCCAGCAGCTCCTTCAAGGCCGGGGCCAACGTCCTGACTTTC
NA	NA	TRBV30	TRBJ2-1	CAWNQRYNEQFF	TGTGCCTGGAACCAGCGCTACAATGAGCAGTTCTTC
NA	NA	TRBV10-1	TRBJ2-1	CASSGAAGEQFF	TGCGCCAGCAGTGGGGCAGCGGGTGAGCAGTTCTTC
TRBD1	NA	TRBV5-1	TRBJ2-2	CASSLTGTGGTGELFF	TGCGCCAGCAGCTTGACCGGGACAGGGGGCACCGGGGAGCTGTTTTTT
NA	NA	TRBV15	TRBJ1-5	CATSSGAHGNQPQHF	TGTGCCACCAGCAGTGGGGCTCATGGCAATCAGCCCCAGCATTTT
TRBD1	NA	TRBV28	TRBJ1-1	CAITPTQGGNTEAFF	TGTGCCATTACGCCAACCCAGGGGGGAAACACTGAAGCTTTCTTT
NA	NA	TRBV6-5	TRBJ1-1	CASRTSGATEAFF	TGTGCCAGCAGGACGAGCGGGGCCACTGAAGCTTTCTTT
NA	once	TRBV30	TRBJ2-5	CAWTATSTGETQYF	TGTGCCTGGACCGCTACTAGTACAGGAGAGACCCAGTACTTC
NA	NA	TRBV19	TRBJ1-3	CASSIFSSGNTIYF	TGTGCCAGTAGTATTTTCAGTTCTGGAAACACCATATATTTT
TRBD2	NA	TRBV4-1	TRBJ2-3	CASSHRPGLDTDTQYF	TGCGCCAGCAGCCACCGACCGGGACTAGACACAGATACGCAGTATTTT
TRBD1	NA	TRBV7-8	TRBJ2-7	CASSLVGTGGYEQYF	TGTGCCAGCAGCTTAGTGGGGACAGGGGGATATGAGCAGTACTTC
NA	NA	TRBV5-4	TRBJ1-5	CASSLAGQGDQPQHF	TGTGCCAGCAGCTTGGCCGGGCAGGGAGATCAGCCCCAGCATTTT
NA	NA	TRBV7-8	TRBJ2-5	CASSSGLTRPEETQYF	TGTGCCAGCAGCTCGGGACTCACTAGACCCGAAGAGACCCAGTACTTC
TRBD2	NA	TRBV5-1	TRBJ2-2	CASSLGGTSYTGELFF	TGCGCCAGCAGCTTGGGAGGGACTAGCTACACCGGGGAGCTGTTTTTT
TRBD2	NA	TRBV5-1	TRBJ2-7	CASSFWREGREQYF	TGCGCCAGCAGCTTTTGGCGGGAGGGACGCGAGCAGTACTTC
NA	NA	TRBV5-1	TRBJ2-2	CASKERTSNTGELFF	TGCGCCAGCAAGGAAAGGACATCGAACACCGGGGAGCTGTTTTTT
NA	NA	TRBV30	TRBJ2-5	CAHYRTGAGETQYF	TGTGCCCACTACCGAACAGGGGCGGGGGAGACCCAGTACTTC
NA	NA	TRBV4-2	TRBJ2-7	CASSPPSASKSREQYF	TGTGCCAGCAGCCCCCCGTCGGCGTCAAAGTCTAGGGAGCAGTACTTC
TRBD1	NA	TRBV5-1	TRBJ1-2	CASSNGQGYGYTF	TGCGCCAGCAGCAATGGACAGGGGTATGGCTACACCTTC
TRBD2	NA	TRBV5-4	TRBJ2-1	CASSYSGRVGYNEQFF	TGTGCCAGCAGCTATAGCGGGAGGGTGGGTTACAATGAGCAGTTCTTC
NA	NA	TRBV5-4	TRBJ1-4	CASRGASEKLFF	TGTGCCAGCAGAGGGGCGAGTGAAAAACTGTTTTTT
NA	NA	TRBV27	TRBJ2-2	CASSPGERGLTGELFF	TGTGCCAGCAGTCCGGGGGAAAGGGGGCTCACCGGGGAGCTGTTTTTT